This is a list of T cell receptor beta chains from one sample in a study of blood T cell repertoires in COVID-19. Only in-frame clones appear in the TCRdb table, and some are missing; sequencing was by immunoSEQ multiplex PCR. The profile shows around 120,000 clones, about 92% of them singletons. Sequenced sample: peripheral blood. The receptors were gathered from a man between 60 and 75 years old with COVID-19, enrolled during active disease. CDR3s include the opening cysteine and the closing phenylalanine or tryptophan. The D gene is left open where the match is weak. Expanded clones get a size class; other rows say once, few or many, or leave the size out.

TGTGCCTGGAGTGTTGCTAGCTCCTACAATGAGCAGTTCTTC	CAWSVASSYNEQFF	TRBV30	TRBJ2-1	.	.
TGCGCCAGCAGTCCAGGGAACACTGAAGCTTTCTTT	CASSPGNTEAFF	TRBV10-1	TRBJ1-1	.	.
TGTGCCACCAGTGCTAGCGGGGGCACAGATACGCAGTATTTT	CATSASGGTDTQYF	TRBV24-1	TRBJ2-3	.	TRBD2
TGTGCCAGCAGCCTGACAGGCGGCTCCTACGAGCAGTACTTC	CASSLTGGSYEQYF	TRBV3-1/TRBV3-2	TRBJ2-7	.	.
TGTGCCTGGAGTGCAGGAACGGACAGGGGATATGAAAAACTGTTTTTT	CAWSAGTDRGYEKLFF	TRBV30	TRBJ1-4	.	TRBD1
TGTGCCAGCAGCTTAAAGGGGACAGCGGGAGACAATGAGCAGTTCTTC	CASSLKGTAGDNEQFF	TRBV7-2	TRBJ2-1	.	.
TGTGCCAGTAGTACTACAGGGACAATTGAAGCTTTCTTT	CASSTTGTIEAFF	TRBV19	TRBJ1-1	.	.
TGTGCCAGCAGCGGGGACCTAGCGGGAGGCACAGATACGCAGTATTTT	CASSGDLAGGTDTQYF	TRBV9	TRBJ2-3	once	TRBD2
TGTGCCACCAGCAGAGATCTACAGTCTGGGGCCAACGTCCTGACTTTC	CATSRDLQSGANVLTF	TRBV15	TRBJ2-6	.	.
TGTGCCAGCAGTCCCGAATACGGGACATTTTTTTATGAGCAGTTCTTC	CASSPEYGTFFYEQFF	TRBV27	TRBJ2-1	.	.
TGTGCCAGCAGCGTAGGACAGGGGGCTTCACCCCTCCACTTT	CASSVGQGASPLHF	TRBV9	TRBJ1-6	.	TRBD1
TGTGCCAGCAGTTTTACATTTTGGGTATCTTCTAGTCAGCCCCAGCATTTT	CASSFTFWVSSSQPQHF	TRBV28	TRBJ1-5	.	.
TGTGCCAGCAGCGGGGTGGCAGGGAACACTGAAGCTTTCTTT	CASSGVAGNTEAFF	TRBV9	TRBJ1-1	.	.
TGTGCCAGCAGCCCCGGGACTAGCGGGAGGACCACAGATACGCAGTATTTT	CASSPGTSGRTTDTQYF	TRBV5-5	TRBJ2-3	once	TRBD2
TGTGCCAGCTCACCTATAATGACTAGCGGCCACGAGCAGTACTTC	CASSPIMTSGHEQYF	TRBV18	TRBJ2-7	.	TRBD2
TGTGCCATCAGTGATCAAGTAAGCAACAGGCCCTCTGGAAACACCATATATTTT	CAISDQVSNRPSGNTIYF	TRBV10-3	TRBJ1-3	once	.
TGTGCCAGCAGCTCGTACAGGGTGAGCTCCTACAATGAGCAGTTCTTC	CASSSYRVSSYNEQFF	TRBV7-8	TRBJ2-1	.	.
TGCGCCAGTGGACAGGGAGAATTCTCTGAAGCTTTCTTT	CASGQGEFSEAFF	TRBV10-2	TRBJ1-1	.	TRBD1
TGTGCCATCAGTGGCTTTGGCCGGGACAGGGCGAACACTGAAGCTTTCTTT	CAISGFGRDRANTEAFF	TRBV10-3	TRBJ1-1	.	TRBD1
TGTGCCAGCAGCATCGGACAGGCGAACACTGAAGCTTTCTTT	CASSIGQANTEAFF	TRBV11-3	TRBJ1-1	.	TRBD1
TGTGCCAGCAGCTTAGATAGCGATGAGCAGTTCTTC	CASSLDSDEQFF	TRBV11-3	TRBJ2-1	.	.
TGTGCCAGCAGTGATCGGACATGGAGCTCCTACGAGCAGTACTTC	CASSDRTWSSYEQYF	TRBV2	TRBJ2-7	.	.
TGCAGCGTTGGGTCCCAGGGGTCAGATACGCAGTATTTT	CSVGSQGSDTQYF	TRBV29-1	TRBJ2-3	.	.
TGTGCCAGCAGTCTATACAGGGGTGGGTATGGCTACACCTTC	CASSLYRGGYGYTF	TRBV28	TRBJ1-2	.	TRBD1
TGTGCCAGCAGCTCGACTAGCGGGGGGGGGCACAATGAGCAGTTCTTC	CASSSTSGGGHNEQFF	TRBV12-1	TRBJ2-1	.	.
TGTGCCAGCAGCAAGGGCGGGAGCCGCTCCTACGAGCAGTACTTC	CASSKGGSRSYEQYF	TRBV21-1	TRBJ2-7	.	.
TGTGCCAGCAGGTCGACAGGGGAGAGGGAGACCCAGTACTTC	CASRSTGERETQYF	TRBV13	TRBJ2-5	.	TRBD1
TGTGCCAGCAGCCCGACTAGCGCGGCTTCCTACGAGCAGTACTTC	CASSPTSAASYEQYF	TRBV14	TRBJ2-7	.	TRBD2
TGCGCCACCTCACAGTCGGGAACGGATCAGCCCCAGCATTTT	CATSQSGTDQPQHF	TRBV10-1	TRBJ1-5	.	.
TGTGCCAGCTCACCACAGTCGCGGGGCGCTAACACCGGGGAGCTGTTTTTT	CASSPQSRGANTGELFF	TRBV18	TRBJ2-2	.	.
TGTGCCAGTAGTCTATGGGCGTCCAGACACTACGAGCAGTACTTC	CASSLWASRHYEQYF	TRBV5-6	TRBJ2-7	.	.
TGCGCCAGCAGCCGAGAGTACCAAGAGACCCAGTACTTC	CASSREYQETQYF	TRBV5-1	TRBJ2-5	.	.
TGCAGCGTTCGTCTAGCGGGCAGCTACGAGCAGTACTTC	CSVRLAGSYEQYF	TRBV29-1	TRBJ2-7	.	TRBD2
TGTGCCAGCAGCTTGGCGTCAACGGGTGAAAAACTGTTTTTT	CASSLASTGEKLFF	TRBV7-2	TRBJ1-4	.	.
TGTGCCAGTAGTATTAGGCTAGCGGGCGTGCCCTCCTACAATGAGCAGTTCTTC	CASSIRLAGVPSYNEQFF	TRBV19	TRBJ2-1	.	TRBD2
TGTGCCAGCAACCCAGGGGTGGAAGCTTTCTTT	CASNPGVEAFF	TRBV12-3/TRBV12-4	TRBJ1-1	.	.
TGTGCCATCAGTGAGTTGGACAGTCCTAATGAAAAACTGTTTTTT	CAISELDSPNEKLFF	TRBV10-3	TRBJ1-4	.	.
TGTGCCAGCAGCCTAACCTCAACGAATCCACCCCTCCACTTT	CASSLTSTNPPLHF	TRBV9	TRBJ1-6	.	.
TGTGCCAGTATGGAGGGGGGACAGGGAGCTAACTATGGCTACACCTTC	CASMEGGQGANYGYTF	TRBV19	TRBJ1-2	.	TRBD1
TGTGCCAGCAGCTCCTCGATTGGGTGGAGGGGAAACTATGGCTACACCTTC	CASSSSIGWRGNYGYTF	TRBV4-2	TRBJ1-2	.	.
TGTGCCAGCAGTACAGGGGAAGAGACCCAGTACTTC	CASSTGEETQYF	TRBV12-3/TRBV12-4	TRBJ2-5	.	TRBD1